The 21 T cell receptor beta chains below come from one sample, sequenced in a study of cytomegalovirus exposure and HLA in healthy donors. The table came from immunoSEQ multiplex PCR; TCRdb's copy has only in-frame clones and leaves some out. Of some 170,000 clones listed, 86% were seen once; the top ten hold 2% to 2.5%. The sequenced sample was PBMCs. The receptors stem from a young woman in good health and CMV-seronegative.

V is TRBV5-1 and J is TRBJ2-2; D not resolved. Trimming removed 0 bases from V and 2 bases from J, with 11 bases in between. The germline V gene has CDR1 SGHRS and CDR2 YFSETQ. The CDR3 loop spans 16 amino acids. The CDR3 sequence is CASSLGAAFNTGELFF. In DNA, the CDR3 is TGCGCCAGCAGCTTGGGGGCCGCTTTCAACACCGGGGAGCTGTTTTTT. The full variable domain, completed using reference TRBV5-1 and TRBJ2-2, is KAGVTQTPRYLIKTRGQQVTLSCSPISGHRSVSWYQQTPGQGLQFLFEYFSETQRNKGNFPGRFSGRQFSNSRSEMNVSTLELGDSALYLCASSLGAAFNTGELFFGEGSRLTVL.

The CDR3 spells CASSELDRAGSPLHF. The CDR3, as DNA: TGTGCCAGCAGTGAGTTGGACAGGGCGGGTTCACCCCTCCACTTT. The chain uses TRBV6-1 and TRBJ1-6; 8 bases match TRBD1. The CDR3 spans 15 residues. The germline V gene encodes CDR1 MNHNS and CDR2 SASEGT. V was clipped by 3 bases and J by 9 bases; unmatched bases: 7.

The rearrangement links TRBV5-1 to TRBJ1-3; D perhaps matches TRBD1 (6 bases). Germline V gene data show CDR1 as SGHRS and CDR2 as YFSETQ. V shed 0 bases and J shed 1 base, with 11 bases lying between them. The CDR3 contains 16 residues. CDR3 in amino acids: CASSLGGGESGNTIYF. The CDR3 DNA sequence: TGCGCCAGCAGCTTGGGTGGGGGCGAATCTGGAAACACCATATATTTT.

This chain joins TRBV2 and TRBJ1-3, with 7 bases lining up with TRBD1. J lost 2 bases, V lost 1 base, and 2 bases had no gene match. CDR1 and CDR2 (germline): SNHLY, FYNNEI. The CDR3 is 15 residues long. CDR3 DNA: TGTGCCAGCAGTGAAGTGGGACAGACTGGAAACACCATATATTTT. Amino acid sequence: CASSEVGQTGNTIYF.

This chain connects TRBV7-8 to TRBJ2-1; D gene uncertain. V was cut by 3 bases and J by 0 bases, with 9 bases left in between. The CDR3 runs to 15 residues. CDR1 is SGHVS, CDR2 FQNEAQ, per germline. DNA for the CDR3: TGTGCCAGCAGCTTGACTGCCGGCTCCTACAATGAGCAGTTCTTC. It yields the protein CASSLTAGSYNEQFF.

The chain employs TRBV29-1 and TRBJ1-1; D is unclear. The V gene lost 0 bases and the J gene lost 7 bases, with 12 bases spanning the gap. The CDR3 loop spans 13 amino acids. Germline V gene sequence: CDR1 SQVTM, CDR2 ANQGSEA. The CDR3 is CSVEDTGHFEAFF. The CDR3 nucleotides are TGCAGCGTTGAAGACACTGGGCACTTTGAAGCTTTCTTT.

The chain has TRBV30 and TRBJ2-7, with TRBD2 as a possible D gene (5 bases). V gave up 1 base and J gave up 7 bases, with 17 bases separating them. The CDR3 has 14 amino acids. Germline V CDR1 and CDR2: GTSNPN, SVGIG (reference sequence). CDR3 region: CAWSAVERAPEQYF. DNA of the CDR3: TGTGCCTGGAGTGCAGTGGAGAGGGCCCCAGAGCAGTACTTC.

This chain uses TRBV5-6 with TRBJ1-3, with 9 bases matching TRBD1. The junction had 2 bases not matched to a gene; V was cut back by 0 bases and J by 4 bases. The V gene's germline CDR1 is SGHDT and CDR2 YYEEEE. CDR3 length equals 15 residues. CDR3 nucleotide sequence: TGTGCCAGCAGCTTGGGACAGGGGGGAGGAAACACCATATATTTT. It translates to CASSLGQGGGNTIYF.

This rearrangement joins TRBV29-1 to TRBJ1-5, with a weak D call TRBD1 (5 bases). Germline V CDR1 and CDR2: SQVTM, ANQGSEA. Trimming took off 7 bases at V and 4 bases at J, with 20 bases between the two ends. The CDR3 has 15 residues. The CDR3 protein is CSATFEGVGNQPQHF. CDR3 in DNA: TGCAGCGCCACGTTTGAAGGGGTGGGAAATCAGCCCCAGCATTTT.

DNA of the CDR3: TGTGCCAGCAGTCCCCGGGACAGGGGGCCTGGAAACACCATATATTTT. Protein sequence: CASSPRDRGPGNTIYF. The chain carries TRBV25-1 and TRBJ1-3; 12 bases match TRBD1. This CDR3 region has 16 residues. V lost 5 bases to trimming and J lost 2 bases; unmatched junction nucleotides: 4. Germline V gene data show CDR1 as MGHDK and CDR2 as SYGVNS.

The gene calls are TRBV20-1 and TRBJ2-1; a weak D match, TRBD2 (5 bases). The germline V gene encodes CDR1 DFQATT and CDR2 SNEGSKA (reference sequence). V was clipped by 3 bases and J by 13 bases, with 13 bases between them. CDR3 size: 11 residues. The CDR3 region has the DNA TGCAGTGCTAGCCAGCGGTCACTACAGTTCTTC. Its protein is CSASQRSLQFF.

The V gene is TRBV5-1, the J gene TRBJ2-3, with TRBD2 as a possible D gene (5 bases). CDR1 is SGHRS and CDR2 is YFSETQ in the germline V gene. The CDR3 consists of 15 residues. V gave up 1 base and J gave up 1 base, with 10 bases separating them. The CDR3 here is CASSLYKEGTDTQYF. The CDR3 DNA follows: TGCGCCAGCAGCTTGTATAAGGAGGGCACAGATACGCAGTATTTT. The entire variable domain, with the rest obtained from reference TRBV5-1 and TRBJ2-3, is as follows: KAGVTQTPRYLIKTRGQQVTLSCSPISGHRSVSWYQQTPGQGLQFLFEYFSETQRNKGNFPGRFSGRQFSNSRSEMNVSTLELGDSALYLCASSLYKEGTDTQYFGPGTRLTVL.

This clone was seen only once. CDR3: CASSFSTSPTYNEQFF. In DNA form, the CDR3 reads TGTGCCAGCAGCTTTTCGACTTCCCCCACCTACAATGAGCAGTTCTTC. The rearrangement joins TRBV13 to TRBJ2-1; D unclear. Between the trimmed V and J ends, which lost 3 bases and 2 bases, there was a span of 14 bases. The CDR3 loop spans 16 amino acids. The germline V gene encodes CDR1 PRHDT and CDR2 FYEKMQ (reference sequence).

CDR3 nucleotide sequence: TGTGCCAGCAGCTGGGTCCGGGTGCGGGGGTCGCCCTACGAGCAGTACTTC. It encodes CASSWVRVRGSPYEQYF. The chain employs TRBV7-9 and TRBJ2-7; 7 nucleotides match TRBD2. CDR1 SEHNR and CDR2 FQNEAQ come from the germline V gene (reference sequence). V lost 4 bases and J lost 2; bases outside the gene matches: 14. The CDR3 is 17 residues long. Using reference TRBV7-9 and TRBJ2-7 for the parts outside the CDR3, the full variable domain is DTGVSQNPRHKITKRGQNVTFRCDPISEHNRLYWYRQTLGQGPEFLTYFQNEAQLEKSRLLSDRFSAERPKGSFSTLEIQRTEQGDSAMYLCASSWVRVRGSPYEQYFGPGTRLTVT.

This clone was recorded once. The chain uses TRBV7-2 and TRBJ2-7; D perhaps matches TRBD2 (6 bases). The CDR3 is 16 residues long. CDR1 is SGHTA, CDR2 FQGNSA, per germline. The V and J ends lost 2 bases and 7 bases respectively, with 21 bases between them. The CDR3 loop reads CASSLPRGLSSEEQYF. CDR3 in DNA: TGTGCCAGCAGCTTACCGCGGGGACTGTCTAGTGAGGAGCAGTACTTC.

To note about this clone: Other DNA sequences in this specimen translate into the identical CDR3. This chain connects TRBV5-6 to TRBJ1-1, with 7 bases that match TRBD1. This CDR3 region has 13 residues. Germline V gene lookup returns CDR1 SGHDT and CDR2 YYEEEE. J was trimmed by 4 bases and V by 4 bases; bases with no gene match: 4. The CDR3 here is CASSRTGGTEAFF. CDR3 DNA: TGTGCCAGCAGCCGGACAGGAGGCACTGAAGCTTTCTTT.

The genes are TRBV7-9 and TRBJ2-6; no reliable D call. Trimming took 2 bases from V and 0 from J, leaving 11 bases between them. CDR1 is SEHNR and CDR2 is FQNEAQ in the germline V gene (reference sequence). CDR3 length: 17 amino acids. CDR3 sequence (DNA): TGTGCCAGCAGCTTACCCATACAGAGCTCTGGGGCCAACGTCCTGACTTTC. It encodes CASSLPIQSSGANVLTF.

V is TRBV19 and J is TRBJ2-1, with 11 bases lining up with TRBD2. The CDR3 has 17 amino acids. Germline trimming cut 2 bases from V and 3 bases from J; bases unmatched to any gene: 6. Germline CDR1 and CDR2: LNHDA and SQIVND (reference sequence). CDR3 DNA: TGTGCCAGTAGTATAACCGGGACTAGCGGATTCTACAATGAGCAGTTCTTC. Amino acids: CASSITGTSGFYNEQFF.

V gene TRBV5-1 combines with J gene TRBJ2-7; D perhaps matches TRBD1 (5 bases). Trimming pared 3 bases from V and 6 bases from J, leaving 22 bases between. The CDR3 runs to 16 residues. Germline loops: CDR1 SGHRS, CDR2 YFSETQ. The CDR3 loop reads CASSSQAPGRQLEQYF. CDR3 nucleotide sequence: TGCGCCAGCAGCTCACAGGCTCCAGGCCGTCAACTCGAGCAGTACTTC.

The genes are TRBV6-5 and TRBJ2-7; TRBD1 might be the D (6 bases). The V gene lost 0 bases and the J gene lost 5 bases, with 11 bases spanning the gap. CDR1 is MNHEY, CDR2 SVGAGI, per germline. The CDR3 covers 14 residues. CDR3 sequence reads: CASSYSMAGDEQYF. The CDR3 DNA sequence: TGTGCCAGCAGTTACTCGATGGCAGGGGACGAGCAGTACTTC.

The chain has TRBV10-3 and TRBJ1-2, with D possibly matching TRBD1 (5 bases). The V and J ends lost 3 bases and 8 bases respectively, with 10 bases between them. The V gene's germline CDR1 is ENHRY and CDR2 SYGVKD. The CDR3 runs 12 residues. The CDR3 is CAISDAGEGYTF. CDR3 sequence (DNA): TGTGCCATCAGTGATGCGGGGGAAGGCTACACCTTC.